This TCR beta chain derives from a study of T cell responses to AZD1222 COVID-19 vaccine. Trimming cost V 5 bases and J 4 bases; bases outside gene matches: 8. There are 15 residues in the CDR3. Germline V gene sequence: CDR1 KGHSH, CDR2 LQKENI. Profiled with immunoSEQ multiplex PCR; TCRdb holds only in-frame clones, not every one. The sample has 120,000 to 150,000 clones; more than 85% are singletons. Source: peripheral blood, taken on day 0 of AZD1222 vaccination. The chain links TRBV18 to TRBJ2-7; 10 nucleotides agree with TRBD2. The clonotype was recovered from an adult in good health. CDR3 DNA sequence: TGTGCCAGCTCATTCTATAGCGGGGGGACGTACGAGCAGTACTTC. Amino acids: CASSFYSGGTYEQYF.